Below, 2 T cell receptor beta chains from the same sample are listed, as sequenced in a study of cytomegalovirus exposure and HLA in healthy donors. Use of 60 Vbeta and 13 Jbeta primers characterized the PCR. Here immunoSEQ multiplex PCR was the method, and the copy in TCRdb shows in-frame clones only, minus some. The sample carries 80,000 to 95,000 clones, 63% recorded once. Sequencing used PBMCs. These receptors originate from a woman aged 25-40 years in good health and CMV-seronegative.

This clone showed up just a few times. The V and J genes are TRBV7-2 and TRBJ1-4, with 7 positions matching TRBD1. Germline V CDR1 and CDR2: SGHTA, FQGNSA. The J segment lost 5 bases and the V segment lost 1 base, leaving 1 base of the junction unmatched. The CDR3 consists of 14 residues. CDR3 sequence reads: CASSLDRGNEKLFF. For the CDR3, the DNA is TGTGCCAGCAGCTTAGACAGGGGCAATGAAAAACTGTTTTTT.

This chain links TRBV28 with TRBJ1-2; the D gene is possibly TRBD1 (5 bases). The CDR3 covers 13 residues. Trimming removed 2 bases from V and 6 bases from J, with 10 bases in between. Germline assignment: CDR1 MDHEN and CDR2 SYDVKM. CDR3 coding DNA: TGTGCCAGCAGTTTAAGGGGCGCAAATGGCTACACCTTC. Translating it yields CASSLRGANGYTF.